This entry lists 7 T cell receptor beta chains sequenced from one sample in a study of blood T cell repertoires in COVID-19. Clones were sequenced by immunoSEQ multiplex PCR, and TCRdb holds only the in-frame ones, with some missing. The sample shows roughly 150,000 clones, over 75% of them seen only once. Source material: peripheral blood. All receptors come from a human donor in a cohort sampled during active COVID-19.

The chain recombines TRBV6-5 with TRBJ1-5; D possibly corresponds to TRBD1 (6 bases). The V end was cut by 5 bases, the J end by 3 bases, with 11 bases between. This CDR3 comprises 14 residues. The germline CDR1 and CDR2 sequences are MNHEY and SVGAGI. The CDR3 sequence is CASSTGQNNQPQHF. In nucleotides, the CDR3 is TGTGCCAGCAGTACCGGACAGAACAATCAGCCCCAGCATTTT.

V gene TRBV12-3 or TRBV12-4 combines with J gene TRBJ2-1; 7 positions agree with TRBD1. CDR3 length: 13 residues. V was pared by 3 bases and J by 10 bases, with 6 bases of the junction left unmatched. CDR3 amino acids: CASSFVTGREQFF. The CDR3 DNA follows: TGTGCCAGCAGTTTCGTGACAGGGCGCGAGCAGTTCTTC.

The V and J genes are TRBV5-1 and TRBJ1-4, with D perhaps TRBD1 (6 bases). The CDR3 has 14 residues. The germline V and J ends were trimmed by 4 bases and 6 bases, with 13 bases remaining between them. CDR1 SGHRS and CDR2 YFSETQ come from the germline V gene. DNA for the CDR3: TGCGCCAGCAGCACAGGGTTATCAGATGAAAAACTGTTTTTT. Amino acid sequence: CASSTGLSDEKLFF.

The genes are TRBV20-1 and TRBJ1-5; D unclear. This CDR3 contains 14 residues. The germline V gene has CDR1 DFQATT and CDR2 SNEGSKA (reference sequence). V was shortened by 3 bases and J by 3 bases, with 12 bases between the two germline ends. CDR3 nucleotide sequence: TGCAGTGCTAGTGGTCCCGGAGTCAATCAGCCCCAGCATTTT. This codes for CSASGPGVNQPQHF.

The chain employs TRBV5-5 and TRBJ1-3; D call uncertain. V gave up 4 bases and J gave up 2 bases, with 13 bases separating them. From germline, CDR1 is SGHKS and CDR2 YYEKEE (reference sequence). The CDR3 totals 15 residues. CDR3 sequence reads: CASSQSRGAGNTIYF. The CDR3 bases are TGTGCCAGCAGCCAATCGCGAGGCGCTGGAAACACCATATATTTT.

The chain combines TRBV24-1 with TRBJ1-5; 10 bases are a match to TRBD1. The CDR3 extends over 16 amino acids. The germline V gene has CDR1 KGHDR and CDR2 SFDVKD. The trim removed 7 bases at V and 2 bases at J, leaving 7 bases unmatched. CDR3 nucleotides: TGTGCCACCAGCGGACAGGGGGACCCAGGCAATCAGCCCCAGCATTTT. It specifies CATSGQGDPGNQPQHF.

This clone showed up just a few times. The V call is TRBV7-2, the J call TRBJ1-2; TRBD1 matches at 9 bases. The germline V gene encodes CDR1 SGHTA and CDR2 FQGNSA. The CDR3 extends over 14 amino acids. Trimming cost V 7 bases and J 5 bases; bases outside gene matches: 8. The CDR3 DNA reads as TGTGCCAGCACCCGGGGGGGGACAGGGTATGGCTACACCTTC. Translated, it gives CASTRGGTGYGYTF.